The 16 T cell receptor beta chains below all came from one sample that was sequenced in a study of shared clonotypes between healthy human individuals. Here immunoSEQ multiplex PCR was the method, and the copy in TCRdb shows in-frame clones only, minus some. Counted here are roughly 380,000 clones, approximately 97% occurring once; the ten biggest clones make up around 0.32%. The sample comprised memory CD8+ T cells sorted from blood. Subset given: CD45RO+ cells pooled with CCR7-negative TemRA cells. The receptors come from a young man in good health.

The V gene is TRBV2, the J gene TRBJ1-2; D is unclear. V was cut by 11 bases and J by 8 bases, with 24 bases left in between. Germline values: CDR1 SNHLY, CDR2 FYNNEI. The CDR3 is 14 amino acids. This CDR3 reads CAGFFEFHYRGYTF. The CDR3 DNA follows: TGTGCCGGCTTTTTTGAATTCCACTATCGGGGCTACACCTTC.

The rearrangement joins TRBV19 to TRBJ2-2; D perhaps matches TRBD2 (6 bases). Between the trimmed V and J ends, which lost 0 bases and 7 bases, there was a span of 18 bases. The V gene's germline CDR1 is LNHDA and CDR2 SQIVND (reference sequence). CDR3 length: 17 amino acids. CDR3 sequence (DNA): TGTGCCAGTAGTATAGAAGCGAGCGGGCAGCTAAGCGGGGAGCTGTTTTTT. This encodes CASSIEASGQLSGELFF. The entire variable domain, with the rest obtained from reference TRBV19 and TRBJ2-2, is as follows: DGGITQSPKYLFRKEGQNVTLSCEQNLNHDAMYWYRQDPGQGLRLIYYSQIVNDFQKGDIAEGYSVSREKKESFPLTVTSAQKNPTAFYLCASSIEASGQLSGELFFGEGSRLTVL.

This clone came up once. The rearrangement uses TRBV5-1 and TRBJ1-1; D perhaps matches TRBD1 (6 bases). Trimming took 3 bases from V and 5 from J, leaving 14 bases between them. Looked up from germline, CDR1 is SGHRS and CDR2 is YFSETQ. The CDR3 length is 14 residues. This CDR3 reads CASSSGGRGTEAFF. DNA of the CDR3: TGCGCCAGCAGCTCGGGCGGGAGGGGGACTGAAGCTTTCTTT.

The chain couples TRBV7-9 to TRBJ2-3; the match to TRBD1 covers 7 bases. Germline lookup yields CDR1 SEHNR and CDR2 FQNEAQ (reference sequence). With V trimmed by 3 bases and J by 5 bases, 2 bases remained unmatched. The CDR3 spans 13 residues. Here the CDR3 reads CASSFNRGDTQYF. CDR3 nucleotide sequence: TGTGCCAGCAGCTTTAACAGGGGAGATACGCAGTATTTT.

The CDR3 DNA reads TGTGCCAGCAGTGACAACTATGGCTACACCTTC. The encoded protein is CASSDNYGYTF. This rearrangement joins TRBV27 to TRBJ1-2; no reliable D call. Germline lookup yields CDR1 MNHEY and CDR2 SMNVEV (reference sequence). The V end lost 5 bases, the J end lost 2 bases, and 3 bases lay between the germline ends. The CDR3 runs to 11 residues.

The rearrangement uses TRBV2 and TRBJ1-4, with 7 nucleotides matching TRBD1. V dropped 6 bases and J dropped 7; count of bases not matched to a gene: 8. The CDR3 length is 14 residues. CDR1 SNHLY and CDR2 FYNNEI come from the germline V gene. In DNA form, the CDR3 reads TGTGCCAGCAGGGGGGGACAGTCGATTGAAAAACTGTTTTTT. Translating gives CASRGGQSIEKLFF.

The CDR3 region has the DNA TGTGCCAGCAGCTTACGGTTTAACACTGAAGCTTTCTTT. Translated: CASSLRFNTEAFF. This chain joins TRBV7-3 and TRBJ1-1, with D uncertain. V shed 2 bases and J shed 2 bases, with 6 bases lying between them. Germline lookup yields CDR1 SGHTA and CDR2 FQGTGA. The CDR3 totals 13 residues.

V usage is TRBV5-8 and J usage is TRBJ2-7; D may be TRBD1 (5 bases). The CDR3 contains 13 residues. V lost 5 bases, J lost 3 bases, and 12 bases lay in between. CDR1 is SGHTS and CDR2 is YDEGEE in the germline V gene. DNA for the CDR3: TGTGCCAGCAGGACGACAGAATTCTACGAGCAGTACTTC. Protein: CASRTTEFYEQYF.

V usage is TRBV14 and J usage is TRBJ2-1; 7 bases line up with TRBD2. The V segment lost 3 bases and the J segment 8 bases; nucleotides outside the gene matches: 10. CDR1 is SGHDN and CDR2 is FVKESK in the germline V gene. The CDR3 spans 15 residues. In nucleotides, the CDR3 is TGTGCCAGCAGCCAGGCAGGACTAGAGATCTATGAGCAGTTCTTC. Translating it yields CASSQAGLEIYEQFF. The variable domain in full, with the rest retrieved from reference TRBV14 and TRBJ2-1, is EAGVTQFPSHSVIEKGQTVTLRCDPISGHDNLYWYRRVMGKEIKFLLHFVKESKQDESGMPNNRFLAERTGGTYSTLKVQPAELEDSGVYFCASSQAGLEIYEQFFGPGTRLTVL.

The CDR3 protein is CASSLQAGPSYEQYF. DNA for the CDR3: TGTGCCAGCAGCCTGCAGGCAGGGCCTTCCTACGAGCAGTACTTC. The chain couples TRBV7-3 to TRBJ2-7, with a tentative D call TRBD1 (5 bases). V shed 5 bases and J shed 1 base, with 15 bases lying between them. In germline, CDR1 is SGHTA, CDR2 FQGTGA. The CDR3 has 15 amino acids. Variable domain in full (rest from reference TRBV7-3 and TRBJ2-7): GAGVSQTPSNKVTEKGKYVELRCDPISGHTALYWYRQSLGQGPEFLIYFQGTGAADDSGLPNDRFFAVRPEGSVSTLKIQRTERGDSAVYLCASSLQAGPSYEQYFGPGTRLTVT.

The chain links TRBV4-1 to TRBJ2-1; D is ambiguous. The length of the CDR3 is 13 residues. Germline CDR1 and CDR2: MGHRA and YSYEKL. Trimming took 1 base from V and 6 from J, leaving 7 bases between them. The CDR3: CASSQVQGNEQFF. In DNA, the CDR3 is TGCGCCAGCAGCCAAGTACAAGGCAATGAGCAGTTCTTC.

The rearrangement uses TRBV7-3 and TRBJ2-1; TRBD2 agrees at 9 bases. Trimming removed 5 bases from V and 5 bases from J; junction bases left unmatched: 7. The germline gives CDR1 SGHTA, CDR2 FQGTGA. The CDR3 spans 15 residues. The CDR3 DNA reads as TGTGCCAGCAGCCCGATAGCGGGAGCGAACAATGAGCAGTTCTTC. Translating gives CASSPIAGANNEQFF.

This chain joins TRBV19 and TRBJ2-7; 9 bases fit TRBD2. This CDR3 contains 15 residues. Trimming at V came to 5 bases and at J to 1 base, leaving 6 bases not matched to a gene. Per germline, CDR1 LNHDA and CDR2 SQIVND (reference sequence). CDR3 sequence (DNA): TGTGCCAGTAGTTATAGCGGGAGTGGGTCCTACGAGCAGTACTTC. Translated, it gives CASSYSGSGSYEQYF.

The J gene is TRBJ1-5, the V gene TRBV10-3, with D tentatively TRBD1 (5 bases). Per the germline V gene, CDR1 is ENHRY and CDR2 is SYGVKD. V dropped 0 bases and J dropped 3 bases, with 12 bases sitting between them. The CDR3 runs 16 residues. CDR3 sequence: CAISESTRGSNQPQHF. The CDR3 DNA reads as TGTGCCATCAGTGAGTCGACTCGGGGGTCCAATCAGCCCCAGCATTTT.

About this clone: The sample contains more than one DNA sequence encoding this CDR3. The chain joins TRBV27 to TRBJ1-1, with D unclear. CDR1 MNHEY and CDR2 SMNVEV come from the germline V gene (reference sequence). The length of the CDR3 is 16 residues. Deletions cut 0 bases from V and 0 bases from J, with 11 bases between. For the CDR3, the DNA is TGTGCCAGCAGTTTATCGATCGGGCAGGTGAACACTGAAGCTTTCTTT. Encoded protein: CASSLSIGQVNTEAFF.

This chain uses TRBV2 with TRBJ2-7, with no clear D. The CDR3 totals 12 residues. The V gene's germline CDR1 is SNHLY and CDR2 FYNNEI. The germline V and J ends were trimmed by 4 bases and 0 bases, with 4 bases remaining between them. The DNA for the CDR3 is TGTGCCAGCAGTGGACACTCCTACGAGCAGTACTTC. This sequence encodes CASSGHSYEQYF.